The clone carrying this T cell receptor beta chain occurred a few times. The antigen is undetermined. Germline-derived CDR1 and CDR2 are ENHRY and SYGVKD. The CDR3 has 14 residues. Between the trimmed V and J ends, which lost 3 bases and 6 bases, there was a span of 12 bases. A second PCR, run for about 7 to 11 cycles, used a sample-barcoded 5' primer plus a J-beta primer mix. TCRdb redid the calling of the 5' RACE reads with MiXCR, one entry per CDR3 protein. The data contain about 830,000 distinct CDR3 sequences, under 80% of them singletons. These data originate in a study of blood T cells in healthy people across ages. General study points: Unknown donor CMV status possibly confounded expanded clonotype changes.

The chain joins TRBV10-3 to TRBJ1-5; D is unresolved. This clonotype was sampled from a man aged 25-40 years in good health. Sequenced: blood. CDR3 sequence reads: CAISDGVTGQPQHF. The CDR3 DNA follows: TGTGCCATCAGTGACGGGGTAACGGGTCAGCCCCAGCATTTT.